Listed here are 14 T cell receptor beta chains from one sample, sequenced in a study of graft-versus-host responses after intestinal transplantation. Antigen specificity for these receptors is unknown. TCRdb's table, derived via immunoSEQ multiplex PCR, lists solely in-frame clones and lacks some. Of roughly 120,000 clones listed, just over 90% were seen once; the top ten hold around 0.2%. Material: unstimulated CD4+ T cells sorted from spleen or lymph node cells, obtained before intestinal transplant. Source of these receptors: a human donor who received an intestinal transplant.

The chain employs TRBV7-7 and TRBJ2-7; no clear D. The CDR3 extends over 13 amino acids. Per germline, CDR1 SSHAT and CDR2 FNYEAQ (reference sequence). The V gene lost 0 bases and the J gene lost 5 bases, with 8 bases spanning the gap. CDR3 loop: CASSLAQSHEQYF. The CDR3 bases are TGTGCCAGCAGCTTAGCGCAAAGCCACGAGCAGTACTTC.

CDR3 nucleotide sequence: TGTGCCAGCAGCGGGCAGGGGAGAGCGGCCGGGGAGCTGTTTTTT. It codes for CASSGQGRAAGELFF. This sequence joins TRBV11-3 and TRBJ2-2; D is perhaps TRBD1 (6 bases). CDR1 SGHNT and CDR2 YENEEA come from the germline V gene. The V end was cut by 5 bases, the J end by 6 bases, with 16 bases between. The CDR3 loop spans 15 amino acids. Full variable domain (remainder filled in from reference TRBV11-3 and TRBJ2-2): EAGVVQSPRYKIIEKKQPVAFWCNPISGHNTLYWYLQNLGQGPELLIRYENEEAVDDSQLPKDRFSAERLKGVDSTLKIQPAELGDSAVYLCASSGQGRAAGELFFGEGSRLTVL.

This clone was observed once. The chain combines TRBV19 with TRBJ1-2, with D tentatively TRBD1 (6 bases). V shed 6 bases and J shed 4 bases, with 15 bases lying between them. Germline loops: CDR1 LNHDA, CDR2 SQIVND (reference sequence). This CDR3 spans 14 amino acids. CDR3 sequence: CASSAGGRFYGYTF. The CDR3 DNA reads as TGTGCCAGTAGCGCCGGGGGGCGCTTCTATGGCTACACCTTC.

The V and J genes are TRBV19 and TRBJ2-5; unclear D gene. The CDR3 is 14 residues long. Germline V CDR1 and CDR2: LNHDA, SQIVND (reference sequence). Trimming took 1 base from V and 5 from J, leaving 11 bases between them. This CDR3 is CASSIVPLGETQYF. In DNA form, the CDR3 reads TGTGCCAGTAGTATAGTTCCCCTCGGGGAGACCCAGTACTTC.

The V and J genes are TRBV2 and TRBJ2-3; 10 bases agree with TRBD1. Trimming cost V 3 bases and J 4 bases; bases outside gene matches: 10. CDR1 is SNHLY, CDR2 FYNNEI, per germline. The length of the CDR3 is 17 residues. CDR3 DNA sequence: TGTGCCAGCAGTGAGGTTAGGACAGGGGGAAAGGCAGATACGCAGTATTTT. This encodes CASSEVRTGGKADTQYF.

The V and J genes are TRBV28 and TRBJ2-7; a possible D gene is TRBD1 (6 bases). V was clipped by 1 base and J by 2 bases, with 15 bases between them. Germline CDR1 is MDHEN and CDR2 is SYDVKM. CDR3 length: 16 residues. CDR3 region: CASSLFNRARTYEQYF. Here the CDR3 DNA reads TGTGCCAGCAGTTTATTCAACAGGGCCCGGACCTACGAGCAGTACTTC.

The genes are TRBV30 and TRBJ2-7, with 8 bases identical to TRBD2. J gave up 2 bases and V 5 bases, and 8 bases lay outside the gene matches. Per germline, CDR1 GTSNPN and CDR2 SVGIG (reference sequence). The CDR3 length is 14 residues. The CDR3 sequence is CAWGRGGGAYEQYF. In nucleotides, the CDR3 is TGTGCCTGGGGCCGGGGGGGCGGAGCCTACGAGCAGTACTTC.

The V gene is TRBV9, the J gene TRBJ2-7; 8 bases fit TRBD2. Per the germline V gene, CDR1 is SGDLS and CDR2 is YYNGEE. With 3 bases clipped from V and 7 bases from J, the junction kept 15 bases outside the gene matches. The CDR3 spans 16 residues. The CDR3 DNA follows: TGTGCCAGCAGCGGGCACGGGGGGGGAGGCTTTGGAGAGCAGTACTTC. Amino acid sequence: CASSGHGGGGFGEQYF.

The V call is TRBV30, the J call TRBJ2-5; possibly TRBD2 for D (7 bases). From germline, CDR1 is GTSNPN and CDR2 SVGIG (reference sequence). The CDR3 length is 16 residues. V lost 2 bases and J 4 bases, leaving 20 bases between the germline ends. The CDR3 DNA reads TGTGCCTGGAGTCCCCGGGGCGGGGGCCTAGGAGAGACCCAGTACTTC. Amino acids: CAWSPRGGGLGETQYF.

This chain connects TRBV5-1 to TRBJ2-2; TRBD2 aligns across 10 bases. CDR3 length: 15 amino acids. Germline trimming cut 5 bases from V and 6 bases from J; bases unmatched to any gene: 7. The germline gives CDR1 SGHRS, CDR2 YFSETQ. The DNA of the CDR3 is TGCGCCAGCAGACCTAGCGGGAGTTCCCCCGGGGAGCTGTTTTTT. This gives the protein CASRPSGSSPGELFF. The whole variable domain, remainder taken from reference TRBV5-1 and TRBJ2-2, is KAGVTQTPRYLIKTRGQQVTLSCSPISGHRSVSWYQQTPGQGLQFLFEYFSETQRNKGNFPGRFSGRQFSNSRSEMNVSTLELGDSALYLCASRPSGSSPGELFFGEGSRLTVL.

This clone was observed a few times. The rearrangement uses TRBV30 and TRBJ1-3; possibly TRBD1 for D (5 bases). Trimming removed 2 bases at V and 4 bases at J, with 6 bases between. The CDR3 spans 12 residues. From germline, CDR1 is GTSNPN and CDR2 SVGIG (reference sequence). The CDR3 spells CAWSSGGNTIYF. For the CDR3, the DNA is TGTGCCTGGAGTTCAGGGGGAAACACCATATATTTT.

V and J are TRBV4-3 and TRBJ1-1; D perhaps matches TRBD1 (6 bases). The CDR3 is 16 residues long. Germline CDR1 and CDR2: LGHNA and YSLEER. V was shortened by 0 bases and J by 3 bases, with 14 bases between the two germline ends. The CDR3 DNA reads as TGCGCCAGCAGCCAAGAGGCGAAGGGGGACGACACTGAAGCTTTCTTT. The encoded protein is CASSQEAKGDDTEAFF.

CDR3 coding DNA: TGTGCCAGCAGCTCGCTAGCGGGAGCGACCAAAAACATTCAGTACTTC. Amino acids: CASSSLAGATKNIQYF. V gene TRBV4-2 combines with J gene TRBJ2-4; TRBD2 aligns across 10 bases. CDR1 LGHNA and CDR2 YNFKEQ come from the germline V gene. The junction had 6 bases not matched to a gene; V was cut back by 5 bases and J by 2 bases. The CDR3 is 16 residues long.

This chain links TRBV4-1 with TRBJ2-7; D might be TRBD2 (6 bases). V lost 3 bases and J 2 bases, leaving 14 bases between the germline ends. Per germline, CDR1 MGHRA and CDR2 YSYEKL. This CDR3 is built from 15 residues. CDR3 DNA sequence: TGCGCCAGCAGCCAGGGTCCGGGACTGCCCTACGAGCAGTACTTC. Amino acid sequence: CASSQGPGLPYEQYF.